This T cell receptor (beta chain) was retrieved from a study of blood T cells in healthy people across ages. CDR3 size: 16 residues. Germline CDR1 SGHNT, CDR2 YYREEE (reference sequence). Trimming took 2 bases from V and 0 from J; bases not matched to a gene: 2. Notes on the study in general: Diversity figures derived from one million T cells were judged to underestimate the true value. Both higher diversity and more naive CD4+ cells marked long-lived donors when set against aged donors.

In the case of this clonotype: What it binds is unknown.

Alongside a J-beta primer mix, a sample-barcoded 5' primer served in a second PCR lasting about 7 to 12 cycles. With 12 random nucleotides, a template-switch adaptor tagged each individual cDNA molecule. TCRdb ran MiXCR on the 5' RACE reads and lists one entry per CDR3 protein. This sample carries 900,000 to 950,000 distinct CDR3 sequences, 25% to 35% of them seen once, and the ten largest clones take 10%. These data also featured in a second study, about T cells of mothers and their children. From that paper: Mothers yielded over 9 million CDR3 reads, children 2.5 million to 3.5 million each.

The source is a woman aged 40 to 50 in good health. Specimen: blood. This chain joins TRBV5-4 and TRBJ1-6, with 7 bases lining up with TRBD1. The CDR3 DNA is TGTGCCAGCAGCTTTTCAGGGGGCTCCTATAATTCACCCCTCCACTTT. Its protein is CASSFSGGSYNSPLHF.